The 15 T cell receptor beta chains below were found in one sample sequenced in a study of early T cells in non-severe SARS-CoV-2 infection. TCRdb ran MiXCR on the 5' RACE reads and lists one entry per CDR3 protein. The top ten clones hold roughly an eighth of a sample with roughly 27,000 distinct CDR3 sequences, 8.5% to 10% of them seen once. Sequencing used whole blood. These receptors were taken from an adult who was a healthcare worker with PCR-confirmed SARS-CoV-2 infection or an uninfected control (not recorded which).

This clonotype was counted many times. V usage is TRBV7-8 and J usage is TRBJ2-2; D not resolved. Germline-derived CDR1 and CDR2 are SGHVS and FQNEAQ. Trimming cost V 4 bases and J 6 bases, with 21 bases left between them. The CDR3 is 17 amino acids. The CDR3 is CASSSTGPLLKAGELFF. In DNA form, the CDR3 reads TGTGCCAGCAGCTCTACCGGGCCCCTTTTGAAAGCCGGGGAGCTGTTTTTT.

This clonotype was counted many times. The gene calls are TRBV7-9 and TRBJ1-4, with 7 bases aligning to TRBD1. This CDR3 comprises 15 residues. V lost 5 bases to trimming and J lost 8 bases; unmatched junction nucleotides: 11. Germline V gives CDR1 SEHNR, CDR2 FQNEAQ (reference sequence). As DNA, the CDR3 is TGTGCCAGCAGCCCCCGACAGGGAGGTGGAGAAAAACTGTTTTTT. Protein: CASSPRQGGGEKLFF.

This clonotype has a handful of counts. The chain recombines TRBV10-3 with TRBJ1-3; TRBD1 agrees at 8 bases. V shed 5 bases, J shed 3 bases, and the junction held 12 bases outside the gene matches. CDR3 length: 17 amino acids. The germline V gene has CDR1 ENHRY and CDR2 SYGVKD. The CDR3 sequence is CAISTLPQGAIGNTIYF. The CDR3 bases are TGTGCCATCAGTACGCTACCTCAGGGGGCTATTGGAAACACCATATATTTT.

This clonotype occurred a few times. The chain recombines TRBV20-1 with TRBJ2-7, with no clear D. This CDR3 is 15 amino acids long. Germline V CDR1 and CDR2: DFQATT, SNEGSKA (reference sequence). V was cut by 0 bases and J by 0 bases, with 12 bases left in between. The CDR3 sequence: CSARDQTASSYEQYF. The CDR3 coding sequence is TGCAGTGCTAGAGATCAAACAGCAAGCTCCTACGAGCAGTACTTC.

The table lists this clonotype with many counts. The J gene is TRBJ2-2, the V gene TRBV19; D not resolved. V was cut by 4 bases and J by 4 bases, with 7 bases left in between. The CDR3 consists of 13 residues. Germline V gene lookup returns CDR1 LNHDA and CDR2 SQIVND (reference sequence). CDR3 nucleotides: TGTGCCAGTAGTACCCTGGGCACCGGGGAGCTGTTTTTT. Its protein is CASSTLGTGELFF.

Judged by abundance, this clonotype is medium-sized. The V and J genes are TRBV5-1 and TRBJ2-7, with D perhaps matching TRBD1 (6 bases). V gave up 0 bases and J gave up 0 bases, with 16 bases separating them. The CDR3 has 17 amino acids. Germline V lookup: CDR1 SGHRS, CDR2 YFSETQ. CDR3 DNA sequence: TGCGCCAGCAGCTTGGCACCCGACAGGATTGACTCCTACGAGCAGTACTTC. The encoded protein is CASSLAPDRIDSYEQYF.

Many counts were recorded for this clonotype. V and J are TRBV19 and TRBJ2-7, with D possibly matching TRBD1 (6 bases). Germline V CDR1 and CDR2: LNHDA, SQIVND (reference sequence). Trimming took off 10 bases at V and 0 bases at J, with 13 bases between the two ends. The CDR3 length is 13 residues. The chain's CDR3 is CATRRQDSYEQYF. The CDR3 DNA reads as TGTGCCACACGAAGACAGGACTCCTACGAGCAGTACTTC.

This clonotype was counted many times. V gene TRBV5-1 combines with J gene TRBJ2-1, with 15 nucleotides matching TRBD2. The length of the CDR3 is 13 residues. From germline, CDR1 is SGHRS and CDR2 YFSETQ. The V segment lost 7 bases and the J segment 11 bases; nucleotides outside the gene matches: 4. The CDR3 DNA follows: TGCGCCAGCGGACTAGCGGGGGGGAAGCAGCAGTTCTTC. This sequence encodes CASGLAGGKQQFF.

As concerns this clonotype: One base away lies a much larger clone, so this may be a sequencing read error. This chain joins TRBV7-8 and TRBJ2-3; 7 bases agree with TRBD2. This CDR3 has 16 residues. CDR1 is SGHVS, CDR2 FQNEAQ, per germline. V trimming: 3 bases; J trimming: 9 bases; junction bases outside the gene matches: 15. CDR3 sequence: CASSFPEGGSRETQYF. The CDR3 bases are TGTGCCAGCAGCTTCCCCGAGGGAGGGTCAAGAGAGACGCAGTATTTT.

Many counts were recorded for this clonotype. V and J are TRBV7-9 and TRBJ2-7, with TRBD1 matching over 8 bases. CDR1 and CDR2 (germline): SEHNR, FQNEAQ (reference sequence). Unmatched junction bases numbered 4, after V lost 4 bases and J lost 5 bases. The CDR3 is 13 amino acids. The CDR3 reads CASSYRTGNEQYF. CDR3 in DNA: TGTGCCAGCAGCTACCGGACAGGGAACGAGCAGTACTTC. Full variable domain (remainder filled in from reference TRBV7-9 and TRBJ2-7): DTGVSQNPRHKITKRGQNVTFRCDPISEHNRLYWYRQTLGQGPEFLTYFQNEAQLEKSRLLSDRFSAERPKGSFSTLEIQRTEQGDSAMYLCASSYRTGNEQYFGPGTRLTVT.

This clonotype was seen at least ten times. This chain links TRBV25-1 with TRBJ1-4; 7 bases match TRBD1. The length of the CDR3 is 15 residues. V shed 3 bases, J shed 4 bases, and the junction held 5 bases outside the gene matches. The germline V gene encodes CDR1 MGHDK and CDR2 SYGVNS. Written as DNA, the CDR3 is TGTGCCAGCAGTGATCCAGGGGGGCTTAATGAAAAACTGTTTTTT. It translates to CASSDPGGLNEKLFF.

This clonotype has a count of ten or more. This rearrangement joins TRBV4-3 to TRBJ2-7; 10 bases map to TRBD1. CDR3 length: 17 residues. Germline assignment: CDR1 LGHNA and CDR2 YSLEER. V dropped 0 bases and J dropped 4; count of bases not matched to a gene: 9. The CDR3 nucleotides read TGCGCCAGCAGCCAAGACCCGTCAGACAGGGGGCGGTACGAGCAGTACTTC. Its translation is CASSQDPSDRGRYEQYF.

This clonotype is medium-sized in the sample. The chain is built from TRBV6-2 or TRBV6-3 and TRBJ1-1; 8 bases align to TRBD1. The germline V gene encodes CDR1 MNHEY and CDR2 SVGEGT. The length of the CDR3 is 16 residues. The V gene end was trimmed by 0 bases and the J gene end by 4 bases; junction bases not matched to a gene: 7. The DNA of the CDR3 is TGTGCCAGCAGTTACTCCGGGACAGGTCGCGGCACTGAAGCTTTCTTT. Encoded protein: CASSYSGTGRGTEAFF.

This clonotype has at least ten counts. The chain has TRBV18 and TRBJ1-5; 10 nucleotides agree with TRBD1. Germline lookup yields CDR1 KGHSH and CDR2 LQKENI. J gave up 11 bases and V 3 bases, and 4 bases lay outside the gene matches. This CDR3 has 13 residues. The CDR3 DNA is TGTGCCAGCTCACCGGGACAGGGGTTGTCCCAGCATTTT. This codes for CASSPGQGLSQHF.

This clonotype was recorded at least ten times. The CDR3: CSARTLGGGTEAFF. For the CDR3, the DNA is TGCAGTGCTAGAACTCTAGGAGGGGGCACTGAAGCTTTCTTT. The V gene is TRBV20-1, the J gene TRBJ1-1; maybe TRBD1 (6 bases). Germline V gene lookup returns CDR1 DFQATT and CDR2 SNEGSKA (reference sequence). This CDR3 is 14 amino acids long. With 2 bases removed from V and 4 bases from J, the gap between germline ends came to 14 bases.